This entry lists 22 T cell receptor beta chains sequenced from one sample in a study of human T cells and chemical hapten exposure. MiXCR, applied by TCRdb to the RACE reads, yields one record per CDR3 protein. The table has 300,000 to 450,000 distinct CDR3 sequences, approximately 5% seen once. Time point given: patch test 1, 2 weeks after DPC sensitization. Treatment denoted: therapeutic diphenylcyclopropenone sensitization with weekly scalp DPC. The source was whole blood, collected in connection with sensitization to the hapten diphenylcyclopropenone (DPC). The receptors originated from a woman between 50 and 59 years old with alopecia areata. Some clones in this sample may be carry-over from other donors' samples.

In its sample, this clonotype was seen a few times. CDR3 loop: CASSWRGGAKKPDYGYTF. For the CDR3, the DNA is TGTGCCAGCAGCTGGCGTGGGGGGGCCAAGAAGCCGGACTATGGCTACACCTTC. The rearrangement links TRBV5-6 to TRBJ1-2; tentative D call: TRBD1 (6 bases). This CDR3 contains 18 residues. V lost 3 bases and J lost 3, with 24 bases in between. In germline, CDR1 is SGHDT, CDR2 YYEEEE. The variable domain in full, with the rest retrieved from reference TRBV5-6 and TRBJ1-2, is DAGVTQSPTHLIKTRGQQVTLRCSPKSGHDTVSWYQQALGQGPQFIFQYYEEEERQRGNFPDRFSGHQFPNYSSELNVNALLLGDSALYLCASSWRGGAKKPDYGYTFGSGTRLTVV.

Ten or more counts support this clonotype. CDR3 in DNA: TGTGCCAGCAGTTTATCGGCGGGGTCCTACGAGCAGTACTTC. Residues: CASSLSAGSYEQYF. The chain combines TRBV27 with TRBJ2-7; D may be TRBD2 (6 bases). This CDR3 is 14 amino acids long. Germline V gene sequence: CDR1 MNHEY, CDR2 SMNVEV (reference sequence). V lost 0 bases to trimming and J lost 1 base, with 7 bases between them.

The chain carries TRBV7-9 and TRBJ2-7; 7 bases map to TRBD1. Germline loops: CDR1 SEHNR, CDR2 FQNEAQ (reference sequence). This CDR3 is built from 15 residues. With 5 bases clipped from V and 2 bases from J, the junction kept 9 bases outside the gene matches. The CDR3 DNA sequence: TGTGCCAGCAGCACAGGCCGACAGGGAACCTACGAGCAGTACTTC. This translates into CASSTGRQGTYEQYF.

This clonotype has a count of ten or more. The CDR3 DNA reads TGCAGCGTCCCCGGGACAGCTGCAGATACGCAGTATTTT. Translation gives CSVPGTAADTQYF. The chain carries TRBV29-1 and TRBJ2-3, with 7 bases that match TRBD1. J lost 4 bases, V lost 6 bases, and 7 bases had no gene match. The CDR3 length is 13 residues. Germline V gene sequence: CDR1 SQVTM, CDR2 ANQGSEA.

In its sample, this clonotype was seen a few times. The chain recombines TRBV7-2 with TRBJ1-1; D is undetermined. V dropped 1 base and J dropped 4 bases, with 10 bases sitting between them. The CDR3 contains 14 residues. The germline gives CDR1 SGHTA, CDR2 FQGNSA. CDR3 sequence reads: CASSLVAQLTEAFF. DNA for the CDR3: TGTGCCAGCAGCTTAGTAGCACAGCTCACTGAAGCTTTCTTT.

Remarks on this clonotype: This sequence may be a read error, since a much larger clone differs from it by one base. This chain connects TRBV3-1 to TRBJ2-7, with 14 positions matching TRBD2. In germline, CDR1 is LGHDT, CDR2 YNNKEL (reference sequence). The CDR3 contains 14 residues. The CDR3 spells CAGSQGTSGSALYF. As DNA, the CDR3 is TGTGCCGGCAGCCAGGGGACTAGCGGGAGCGCGCTCTACTTC.

A few counts support this clonotype. This chain uses TRBV27 with TRBJ1-1; D may be TRBD1 (6 bases). Looked up from germline, CDR1 is MNHEY and CDR2 is SMNVEV (reference sequence). V dropped 0 bases and J dropped 0 bases, with 11 bases sitting between them. This CDR3 spans 16 amino acids. The CDR3 DNA sequence: TGTGCCAGCAGTTTATCCCCTGGACAGATGAACACTGAAGCTTTCTTT. The encoded protein is CASSLSPGQMNTEAFF.

This chain connects TRBV7-9 to TRBJ1-1; D perhaps matches TRBD1 (5 bases). V lost 5 bases, J lost 2 bases, and 12 bases lay in between. The CDR3 consists of 14 residues. The germline V gene has CDR1 SEHNR and CDR2 FQNEAQ (reference sequence). CDR3 DNA sequence: TGTGCCAGCAGCCCCGGACACCGAAACACTGAAGCTTTCTTT. Its translation is CASSPGHRNTEAFF.

This clonotype appeared many times. This chain uses TRBV30 with TRBJ1-5; no definite D call. The CDR3 covers 13 residues. V was clipped by 2 bases and J by 1 base, with 6 bases between them. Germline V gene lookup returns CDR1 GTSNPN and CDR2 SVGIG (reference sequence). In nucleotides, the CDR3 is TGTGCCTGGAGTCGGGAGAGCAATCAGCCCCAGCATTTT. Protein: CAWSRESNQPQHF.

This clonotype has only a few counts. The rearrangement joins TRBV5-1 to TRBJ2-2, with a weak D call TRBD2 (5 bases). This CDR3 spans 16 amino acids. Germline V gene sequence: CDR1 SGHRS, CDR2 YFSETQ. V dropped 1 base and J dropped 1 base, with 11 bases sitting between them. Here the CDR3 reads CASSLRTGWNTGELFF. CDR3 bases: TGCGCCAGCAGCTTGCGAACGGGATGGAACACCGGGGAGCTGTTTTTT. Full variable domain (outside the CDR3, taken from reference TRBV5-1 and TRBJ2-2): KAGVTQTPRYLIKTRGQQVTLSCSPISGHRSVSWYQQTPGQGLQFLFEYFSETQRNKGNFPGRFSGRQFSNSRSEMNVSTLELGDSALYLCASSLRTGWNTGELFFGEGSRLTVL.

This clonotype was counted many times. V is TRBV11-2 and J is TRBJ2-3; D ambiguous. This CDR3 comprises 15 residues. V lost 5 bases, J lost 7 bases, and 19 bases lay in between. Germline V CDR1 and CDR2: SGHAT, FQNNGV. In DNA form, the CDR3 reads TGTGCCAGCAGCCCAATACATAATGACCTATATACGCAGTATTTT. This codes for CASSPIHNDLYTQYF.

This clonotype showed up just a few times. The chain recombines TRBV20-1 with TRBJ2-3, with D maybe TRBD1 (6 bases). The CDR3 sequence is 16 residues long. V lost 0 bases and J lost 2, with 15 bases in between. The germline V gene has CDR1 DFQATT and CDR2 SNEGSKA (reference sequence). CDR3 in DNA: TGCAGTGCTAGAGATAGGGGGACCGGGTCCACAGATACGCAGTATTTT. Translation gives CSARDRGTGSTDTQYF.

This clonotype showed up many times. The chain employs TRBV12-3 or TRBV12-4 and TRBJ1-1, with D possibly matching TRBD1 (5 bases). V lost 2 bases and J lost 0, with 7 bases in between. The CDR3 loop spans 14 amino acids. The CDR3 reads CASSLMGLNTEAFF. DNA for the CDR3: TGTGCCAGCAGTTTAATGGGGCTGAACACTGAAGCTTTCTTT.

This clonotype was found many times. The genes are TRBV3-1 and TRBJ1-2; TRBD1 aligns across 9 bases. V was pared by 3 bases and J by 6 bases, with 2 bases of the junction left unmatched. The CDR3 is 13 residues long. Germline CDR1 and CDR2: LGHDT and YNNKEL (reference sequence). CDR3 amino acids: CASSQGQGHGYTF. The CDR3 region has the DNA TGTGCCAGCAGCCAGGGACAGGGCCATGGCTACACCTTC.

The sample holds many counts of this clonotype. The chain uses TRBV7-2 and TRBJ2-1; D unclear. The CDR3 loop spans 13 amino acids. Germline assignment: CDR1 SGHTA and CDR2 FQGNSA. Deletions cut 1 base from V and 8 bases from J, with 9 bases between. CDR3 DNA: TGTGCCAGCAGCTTAGAAAAGCTACATGAGCAGTTCTTC. As protein: CASSLEKLHEQFF. Together with reference TRBV7-2 and TRBJ2-1, the CDR3 gives the full variable domain: GAGVSQSPSNKVTEKGKDVELRCDPISGHTALYWYRQSLGQGLEFLIYFQGNSAPDKSGLPSDRFSAERTGGSVSTLTIQRTQQEDSAVYLCASSLEKLHEQFFGPGTRLTVL.

The CDR3 spells CAWSSRQETQYF. In DNA, the CDR3 is TGTGCCTGGAGTTCGCGCCAAGAGACCCAGTACTTC. This sequence joins TRBV30 and TRBJ2-5, with no clear D. Trimming removed 2 bases at V and 1 base at J, with 5 bases between. Germline lookup yields CDR1 GTSNPN and CDR2 SVGIG (reference sequence). CDR3 length: 12 residues.

Worth noting for this clonotype: This could be a read error, since a much larger clone is one nucleotide away. The CDR3 DNA is TGTGCCAGCGGTTTACCCTACAATGAGCAGTTCTTC. As protein: CASGLPYNEQFF. V gene TRBV28 combines with J gene TRBJ2-1; no firm D call. The CDR3 totals 12 residues. CDR1 is MDHEN and CDR2 is SYDVKM in the germline V gene.

This clonotype was seen repeatedly, ten times or more. This chain links TRBV20-1 with TRBJ2-3; 11 nucleotides line up with TRBD2. The J segment lost 2 bases and the V segment lost 6 bases, leaving 10 bases of the junction unmatched. The CDR3 sequence is 16 residues long. The germline V gene has CDR1 DFQATT and CDR2 SNEGSKA (reference sequence). CDR3 coding DNA: TGCAGTGCAGCCCTCCTAGCGGGGGGCTTCACAGATACGCAGTATTTT. Translation: CSAALLAGGFTDTQYF.

This clonotype has more than one count but fewer than ten. The rearrangement links TRBV5-1 to TRBJ2-5, with D uncertain. Germline V gene data show CDR1 as SGHRS and CDR2 as YFSETQ. Trimming took off 4 bases at V and 0 bases at J, with 4 bases between the two ends. The CDR3 totals 12 residues. CDR3 nucleotides: TGCGCCAGCAGCGGTGACCAAGAGACCCAGTACTTC. Translated: CASSGDQETQYF.

There are a few counts of this clonotype. V is TRBV7-9 and J is TRBJ2-7, with a possible D match to TRBD1 (6 bases). CDR1 and CDR2 (germline): SEHNR, FQNEAQ (reference sequence). The CDR3 runs 16 residues. V was cut by 2 bases and J by 5 bases, with 19 bases left in between. CDR3 in amino acids: CASSLQMMTGKHEQYF. Here the CDR3 DNA reads TGTGCCAGCAGCTTACAGATGATGACAGGTAAACACGAGCAGTACTTC.

This clonotype showed up just a few times. The chain carries TRBV2 and TRBJ1-5, with D hard to call. The CDR3 loop spans 13 amino acids. Trimming cost V 8 bases and J 3 bases, with 11 bases left between them. Germline-derived CDR1 and CDR2 are SNHLY and FYNNEI. CDR3 in DNA: TGTGCCAGCGTCGTAAAGGCCAATCAGCCCCAGCATTTT. Encoded protein: CASVVKANQPQHF. Using reference TRBV2 and TRBJ1-5 for the parts outside the CDR3, the full variable domain is EPEVTQTPSHQVTQMGQEVILRCVPISNHLYFYWYRQILGQKVEFLVSFYNNEISEKSEIFDDQFSVERPDGSNFTLKIRSTKLEDSAMYFCASVVKANQPQHFGDGTRLSIL.

Turning to this clonotype: A clone one base away is much larger, so this may be a read error. The conserved phenylalanine or tryptophan normally closing the CDR3 is absent here, so this likely arose from a read error. The chain uses TRBV28 and TRBJ2-4; D is ambiguous. The CDR3 is 13 residues long. Germline CDR1 reads MDHEN; CDR2 reads SYDVKM. V gave up 5 bases and J gave up 3 bases, with 8 bases separating them. The CDR3 nucleotides are TGTGCCAGCAGTCTCCCCGGCAAAAACATTCAGTACTGC. The encoded protein is CASSLPGKNIQYC.